This T cell receptor (beta chain) originates from a study of blood T cell repertoires in COVID-19. Study summary: T cells, B-cell-depleted T cells, or PBMCs provided the cDNA or gDNA that served as material.

Original data processing: It was from reference gene primer amplification that nucleated cell counts were estimated. Clones were sequenced by immunoSEQ multiplex PCR, and TCRdb holds only the in-frame ones, with some missing. V and J calls and clone size come straight from that table; D and trimming were deduced from the DNA. The sample consists of approximately 490,000 clones, about nine tenths of them appearing once. Individuals aged about 18 to 95 years were recruited from roughly 23 US areas. Per the germline V gene, CDR1 is SGHRS and CDR2 is YFSETQ. V gave up 0 bases and J gave up 3 bases, with 12 bases separating them. This CDR3 spans 15 amino acids.

The sequence was collected from a woman aged 18-29 years who had recovered from COVID-19. The chain has TRBV5-1 and TRBJ1-1, with D possibly TRBD1 on 5 matching bases. The sample consisted of PBMCs or T cells enriched from blood (not recorded which). CDR3 residues: CASSLDAGGDTEAFF. Written as DNA, the CDR3 is TGCGCCAGCAGCTTGGACGCGGGAGGGGACACTGAAGCTTTCTTT.